This T cell receptor (beta chain) was found in a study of OX40 agonist ivuxolimab in advanced cancers. For the study at large: Patients receiving dose escalation had hepatocellular carcinoma, melanoma, renal cell or head and neck cancer. Partial responses were achieved by three patients, one with hepatocellular carcinoma and two with cutaneous melanoma.

V lost 5 bases, J lost 5 bases, and 12 bases lay in between. CDR1 is LNHDA and CDR2 is SQIVND in the germline V gene (reference sequence). The CDR3 extends over 13 amino acids. Assay used: immunoSEQ multiplex PCR; TCRdb lists only in-frame clones, some missing. The sample includes fewer than 85,000 clones, roughly nine tenths of them seen just once. The receptor comes from an adult with an advanced solid tumor such as melanoma, head and neck, liver or kidney cancer. This sequence joins TRBV19 and TRBJ2-5; D might be TRBD1 (5 bases). The starting material was CD4+ or CD8+ T cells sorted from blood, obtained in a trial of the OX40 agonist ivuxolimab. The CDR3 spells CASSRQGKETQYF. CDR3 sequence (DNA): TGTGCCAGTAGTCGCCAGGGCAAGGAGACCCAGTACTTC. The whole variable domain, remainder taken from reference TRBV19 and TRBJ2-5, is DGGITQSPKYLFRKEGQNVTLSCEQNLNHDAMYWYRQDPGQGLRLIYYSQIVNDFQKGDIAEGYSVSREKKESFPLTVTSAQKNPTAFYLCASSRQGKETQYFGPGTRLLVL.